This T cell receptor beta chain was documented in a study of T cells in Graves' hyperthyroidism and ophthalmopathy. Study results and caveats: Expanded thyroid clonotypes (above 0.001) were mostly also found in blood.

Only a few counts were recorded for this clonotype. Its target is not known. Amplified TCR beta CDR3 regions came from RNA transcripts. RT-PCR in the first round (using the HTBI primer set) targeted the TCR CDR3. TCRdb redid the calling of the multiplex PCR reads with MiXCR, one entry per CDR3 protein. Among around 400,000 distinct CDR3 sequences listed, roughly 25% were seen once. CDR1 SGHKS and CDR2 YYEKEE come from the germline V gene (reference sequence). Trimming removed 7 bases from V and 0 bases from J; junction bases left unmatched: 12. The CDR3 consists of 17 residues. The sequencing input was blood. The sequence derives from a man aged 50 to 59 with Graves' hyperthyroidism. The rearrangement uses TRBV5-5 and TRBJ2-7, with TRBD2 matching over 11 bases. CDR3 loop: CASHRGLAGPSSYEQYF. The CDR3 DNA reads TGTGCCAGCCACCGAGGACTAGCGGGCCCGTCCTCCTACGAGCAGTACTTC.